This T cell receptor (beta chain) was recorded in a study of response to subunit inactivated influenza vaccine. TCRdb used MiXCR to reprocess the RT-PCR reads, holding one entry per CDR3 protein. This sample has more than 700,000 distinct CDR3 sequences, with around 21% found just once. Study findings and constraints: Authors suggested few new T cells are recruited by each seasonal influenza vaccination.

CDR3 size: 15 residues. Germline V gene sequence: CDR1 LGHDT, CDR2 YNNKEL (reference sequence). V shed 7 bases and J shed 2 bases, with 16 bases lying between them. With respect to this clonotype: Its specificity is unknown.

The gene calls are TRBV3-1 and TRBJ2-3; TRBD2 is a possible D gene (5 bases). The sequence came from a man in his fifties or sixties who received an inactivated influenza vaccine. This material consisted of PBMCs from blood, taken more than 4 days after vaccination. The CDR3 sequence: CASTPMSGNTDTQYF. CDR3 nucleotide sequence: TGTGCCAGCACCCCTATGTCCGGGAACACAGATACGCAGTATTTT.